This T cell receptor beta chain was captured by sequencing in a study of blood T cell repertoires in COVID-19. Study at large: T cells, B-cell-depleted T cells, or PBMCs supplied cDNA or gDNA.

The CDR3 has 15 residues. Germline V CDR1 and CDR2: MGHDK, SYGVNS. V shed 5 bases, J shed 6 bases, and the junction held 7 bases outside the gene matches. The method was immunoSEQ multiplex PCR; TCRdb's version includes in-frame clones alone and lacks a portion of them. This sample carries fewer than 200,000 clones, approximately 86% of them seen once, and the ten largest clones take 7%. The V call is TRBV25-1, the J call TRBJ1-6; 7 bases line up with TRBD1. This TCR derives from a woman aged 40 to 50 with COVID-19, enrolled during active disease. Sequenced input: peripheral blood. The CDR3 DNA reads as TGTGCCAGCAGTCCCTCGGACAGGACTAATTCACCCCTCCACTTT. Translation gives CASSPSDRTNSPLHF.